This T cell receptor beta chain derives from a study of T cell responses to AZD1222 COVID-19 vaccine. Study-level results: It was only a handful of AZD1222 recipients who were seropositive at baseline. Regions 160-218 and 743-854 dominated among vaccine-associated CD4 TCRs spanning spike.

With regard to this clone: Its antigen is as yet unknown.

Generated by immunoSEQ multiplex PCR, the TCRdb table keeps only in-frame clones and is missing some. The sample lists fewer than 150,000 clones; 88% were seen once. From germline, CDR1 is ENHRY and CDR2 SYGVKD. The CDR3 loop spans 13 amino acids. The V end lost 8 bases, the J end lost 0 bases, and 11 bases lay between the germline ends. The clonotype comes from an adult who received the AZD1222 COVID-19 vaccine. The sequences come from peripheral blood, collected 28 days after the second AZD1222 dose. The chain carries TRBV10-3 and TRBJ2-7; D uncertain. CDR3 sequence reads: CAIQTVSSYEQYF. For the CDR3, the DNA is TGTGCCATCCAGACGGTGAGCTCCTACGAGCAGTACTTC.